This passage covers 17 T cell receptor beta chains from one sample sequenced in a study of T cell repertoires in cytomegalovirus infection. Their antigens remain unidentified. Each CDR3 protein gets one entry after TCRdb re-called the reads with MiXCR. The sample carries around 750,000 distinct CDR3 sequences, about 30% recorded once. The input for sequencing was cultured CD8+ T cells from PBMCs, taken from culture after CMV antigen stimulation. These receptors were obtained from a human donor in good health (CMV status not recorded). Some clones in this sample may be carry-over from other donors' samples.

This clonotype was seen a few times. The chain links TRBV6-2 or TRBV6-3 to TRBJ2-1, with 15 bases aligning to TRBD2. Trimming cost V 6 bases and J 1 base; bases outside gene matches: 10. Germline V gene sequence: CDR1 MNHEY, CDR2 SVGEGT. The CDR3 has 19 amino acids. Written as DNA, the CDR3 is TGTGCCAGCAGCTTAGGACTAGCGGGGGGGCTGTGGTCCTACAATGAGCAGTTCTTC. Its protein product is CASSLGLAGGLWSYNEQFF.

Only a few counts were recorded for this clonotype. The chain joins TRBV27 to TRBJ1-2; TRBD1 might be the D (6 bases). The CDR3 spans 15 residues. The germline gives CDR1 MNHEY, CDR2 SMNVEV (reference sequence). V lost 3 bases to trimming and J lost 7 bases, with 18 bases between them. The CDR3 reads CASSFSQGGQTGYTF. In nucleotides, the CDR3 is TGTGCCAGCAGTTTCTCACAGGGTGGCCAGACTGGCTACACCTTC.

The chain combines TRBV6-5 with TRBJ1-1, with TRBD1 matching 9 bases. Germline V gene lookup returns CDR1 MNHEY and CDR2 SVGAGI. The V segment lost 8 bases and the J segment 8 bases; nucleotides outside the gene matches: 9. This CDR3 comprises 13 residues. Written as DNA, the CDR3 is TGTGCCAGCGGCCCACAGGGGGCATCGGAAGCTTTCTTT. This sequence encodes CASGPQGASEAFF.

This chain links TRBV7-6 with TRBJ2-1, with D unclear. The length of the CDR3 is 13 residues. The V gene's germline CDR1 is SGHVS and CDR2 FNYEAQ. V was pared by 4 bases and J by 6 bases, with 10 bases between. CDR3 sequence reads: CASSSKLVNEQFF. DNA for the CDR3: TGTGCCAGCAGCTCCAAGTTGGTCAATGAGCAGTTCTTC.

As concerns this clonotype: A read error is possible here, since a much larger clone lies one base away. The V gene is TRBV7-2, the J gene TRBJ1-1; D ambiguous. Germline CDR1 SGHTA, CDR2 FQGNSA. Trimming cost V 1 base and J 4 bases, with 7 bases left between them. This CDR3 comprises 13 residues. The CDR3 sequence: CASSLDMITEAFF. CDR3 nucleotide sequence: TGTGCCAGCAGCTTAGACATGATCACTGAAGCTTTCTTT.

This chain joins TRBV7-6 and TRBJ1-5, with D perhaps matching TRBD1 (6 bases). The CDR3 sequence is 15 residues long. Germline-derived CDR1 and CDR2 are SGHVS and FNYEAQ. The ends were cut back, 5 bases at V and 7 bases at J, with 18 bases in the middle. The CDR3 sequence is CASSANTGLKQPQHF. In DNA form, the CDR3 reads TGTGCCAGCAGCGCGAACACAGGGCTCAAACAGCCCCAGCATTTT. The complete variable domain, with remaining parts taken from reference TRBV7-6 and TRBJ1-5, reads GAGVSQSPRYKVTKRGQDVALRCDPISGHVSLYWYRQALGQGPEFLTYFNYEAQQDKSGLPNDRFSAERPEGSISTLTIQRTEQRDSAMYRCASSANTGLKQPQHFGDGTRLSIL.

V is TRBV20-1 and J is TRBJ1-2; 12 bases are shared with TRBD1. CDR1 and CDR2 (germline): DFQATT, SNEGSKA (reference sequence). V was pared by 0 bases and J by 4 bases, with 6 bases of the junction left unmatched. This CDR3 region has 16 residues. CDR3 in amino acids: CSARDGDRGPRYGYTF. The CDR3 DNA reads TGCAGTGCTAGAGATGGGGACAGGGGGCCTCGCTATGGCTACACCTTC.

The chain has TRBV2 and TRBJ1-2, with a tentative D call TRBD1 (6 bases). CDR3 size: 14 residues. Trimming removed 7 bases at V and 0 bases at J, with 12 bases between. Per the germline V gene, CDR1 is SNHLY and CDR2 is FYNNEI. CDR3 in DNA: TGTGCCAGCATGACGACAGGAACTAACTATGGCTACACCTTC. Protein product: CASMTTGTNYGYTF.

This clonotype was picked up a small number of times. The chain couples TRBV19 to TRBJ2-7; D possibly matches TRBD1 or TRBD2 (5 bases each). Germline V gene sequence: CDR1 LNHDA, CDR2 SQIVND (reference sequence). Trimming left V 3 bases short and J 1 base short, with 10 bases between. The CDR3 has 14 amino acids. CDR3 loop: CASSIGDASYEQYF. In DNA, the CDR3 is TGTGCCAGTAGTATCGGGGACGCTTCCTACGAGCAGTACTTC.

This clonotype was seen only a few times. The chain uses TRBV28 and TRBJ1-5; D remains ambiguous. The CDR3 runs 14 residues. V lost 1 base and J lost 5, with 9 bases in between. In germline, CDR1 is MDHEN, CDR2 SYDVKM. The DNA of the CDR3 is TGTGCCAGCAGTTTATTCGGGAAAGATCAGCCCCAGCATTTT. Its translation: CASSLFGKDQPQHF.

This clonotype is a singleton in its sample. This chain joins TRBV4-1 and TRBJ2-7, with D perhaps being TRBD1 or TRBD2 (6 bases each). V shed 0 bases and J shed 1 base, with 13 bases lying between them. The CDR3 runs 16 residues. CDR1 and CDR2 (germline): MGHRA, YSYEKL. The CDR3 reads CASSQEEGGGSYEQYF. Written as DNA, the CDR3 is TGCGCCAGCAGCCAAGAAGAAGGGGGAGGATCCTACGAGCAGTACTTC.

This chain uses TRBV7-3 with TRBJ2-1, with 9 nucleotides matching TRBD2. J was trimmed by 0 bases and V by 7 bases; bases with no gene match: 7. This CDR3 spans 16 amino acids. CDR1 SGHTA and CDR2 FQGTGA come from the germline V gene. The CDR3 is CASTLSGGSSYNEQFF. DNA of the CDR3: TGTGCCAGCACCCTTAGCGGGGGCAGCTCCTACAATGAGCAGTTCTTC.

V usage is TRBV6-5 and J usage is TRBJ1-5; the D is unclear. Per germline, CDR1 MNHEY and CDR2 SVGAGI. V lost 4 bases and J lost 4, with 17 bases in between. The CDR3 loop spans 16 amino acids. The CDR3 nucleotides are TGTGCCAGCAGTTGGATCTGGAACAGAAAGAATCAGCCCCAGCATTTT. Protein: CASSWIWNRKNQPQHF.

V gene TRBV7-8 combines with J gene TRBJ2-7; 10 bases line up with TRBD2. The junction had 7 bases not matched to a gene; V was cut back by 0 bases and J by 2 bases. The CDR3 runs 17 residues. Germline assignment: CDR1 SGHVS and CDR2 FQNEAQ. The DNA of the CDR3 is TGTGCCAGCAGCTTAGCGAGGTTAGCGGGGGGCCCCTACGAGCAGTACGTC. Translating gives CASSLARLAGGPYEQYV.

This clonotype has a handful of counts. The rearrangement joins TRBV6-5 to TRBJ2-5, with TRBD2 identical over 9 bases. V shed 4 bases, J shed 4 bases, and the junction held 10 bases outside the gene matches. CDR1 is MNHEY and CDR2 is SVGAGI in the germline V gene. This CDR3 spans 16 amino acids. This CDR3 reads CASSFSRGGLSETQYF. The DNA of the CDR3 is TGTGCCAGCAGTTTCTCGCGGGGGGGCCTGTCAGAGACCCAGTACTTC.

This chain connects TRBV29-1 to TRBJ1-3; possibly TRBD1 for D (6 bases). Deletions cut 0 bases from V and 0 bases from J, with 24 bases between. The CDR3 is made up of 20 amino acids. Looked up from germline, CDR1 is SQVTM and CDR2 is ANQGSEA. The CDR3 is CSVEDHNRAAAFSSGNTIYF. CDR3 DNA sequence: TGCAGCGTTGAAGATCATAACAGGGCAGCGGCTTTTAGCTCTGGAAACACCATATATTTT.

The chain combines TRBV5-1 with TRBJ2-3; TRBD1 matches at 7 bases. The CDR3 is 16 amino acids. Germline V gene lookup returns CDR1 SGHRS and CDR2 YFSETQ. The V and J ends lost 1 base and 5 bases, in that order; junction bases with no gene match: 10. The CDR3 loop is CASSLYTGAVGDTQYF. Written as DNA, the CDR3 is TGCGCCAGCAGCTTGTACACAGGGGCTGTGGGAGATACGCAGTATTTT. Using reference TRBV5-1 and TRBJ2-3 for the parts outside the CDR3, the full variable domain is KAGVTQTPRYLIKTRGQQVTLSCSPISGHRSVSWYQQTPGQGLQFLFEYFSETQRNKGNFPGRFSGRQFSNSRSEMNVSTLELGDSALYLCASSLYTGAVGDTQYFGPGTRLTVL.